This is a list of T cell receptor beta chains from one sample in a study of post-analysis software for immune sequencing data. In TCRdb, the PCR reads were re-called with MiXCR into one record per CDR3 protein. The sample holds roughly 870,000 distinct CDR3 sequences, roughly 50% seen once. The sequencing input was blood. The receptors here all came from a girl between 10 and 17 years old with multiple sclerosis. Both conserved end residues are part of each CDR3. Fields, in order: J gene, D gene, V gene, clone size, CDR3 DNA, CDR3 protein. A D gene is named only where the DNA matches it firmly. Expanded clones get a size class; other rows say once, few or many, or leave the size out.

j_call: TRBJ1-5; d_call: TRBD1; v_call: TRBV20-1; clone_size: .; cdr3_nt: TGCAGTGCTATAACAGGGGCCCCCCTTAGCAATCAGCCCCAGCATTTT; cdr3_aa: CSAITGAPLSNQPQHF
j_call: TRBJ1-1; d_call: .; v_call: TRBV7-6; clone_size: .; cdr3_nt: TGTGCCAGCAGCCCCGGGAGGGGTGGGAACACTGAAGCTTTCTTT; cdr3_aa: CASSPGRGGNTEAFF
j_call: TRBJ2-7; d_call: TRBD2; v_call: TRBV7-2; clone_size: few; cdr3_nt: TGTGCCAGCAGCTCAAGTAGGACTAGCGTAGCCTACGAGCAGTACTTC; cdr3_aa: CASSSSRTSVAYEQYF
j_call: TRBJ2-6; d_call: .; v_call: TRBV12-3/TRBV12-4; clone_size: once; cdr3_nt: TGTGCCAGCAGCCGTCGGCCCCAAGCGAGAGGGGAGTCTGGGGCCAACGTCCTGACTTTC; cdr3_aa: CASSRRPQARGESGANVLTF
j_call: TRBJ2-5; d_call: TRBD2; v_call: TRBV4-1; clone_size: .; cdr3_nt: TGCGCCAGCAGCCAAGGAGGACTAGGCCAAGAGACCCAGTACTTC; cdr3_aa: CASSQGGLGQETQYF
j_call: TRBJ2-4; d_call: .; v_call: TRBV15; clone_size: .; cdr3_nt: TGTGCCACCAGCAGAGATGCCCGGCCCCGGACAGCTCTAGCCAAAAACATTCAGTACTTC; cdr3_aa: CATSRDARPRTALAKNIQYF
j_call: TRBJ2-7; d_call: .; v_call: TRBV5-1; clone_size: .; cdr3_nt: TGCGCCAACAGCCCCAGAGGAGGCTACGAGCAGTACTTC; cdr3_aa: CANSPRGGYEQYF
j_call: TRBJ2-7; d_call: TRBD2; v_call: TRBV11-1; clone_size: .; cdr3_nt: TGTGCCAGCAGCCGTAGCGGGAGGGCCAGCTACGAGCAGTACTTC; cdr3_aa: CASSRSGRASYEQYF
j_call: TRBJ2-1; d_call: TRBD2; v_call: TRBV7-3; clone_size: .; cdr3_nt: TGTGCCAGCAGCTTAGGGGGGCGGGAGGCACGAAATGAGCAGTTCTTC; cdr3_aa: CASSLGGREARNEQFF
j_call: TRBJ2-1; d_call: TRBD2; v_call: TRBV20-1; clone_size: few; cdr3_nt: TGCAGTGCTAAGTTCAGCGGGAGTATGTTTCTGTACAATGAGCAGTTCTTC; cdr3_aa: CSAKFSGSMFLYNEQFF
j_call: TRBJ1-4; d_call: .; v_call: TRBV20-1; clone_size: .; cdr3_nt: TGCAGTGCGGCCCCGGGCAGGAACCTAGAAAAACTGTTTTTT; cdr3_aa: CSAAPGRNLEKLFF
j_call: TRBJ1-1; d_call: TRBD1; v_call: TRBV10-3; clone_size: .; cdr3_nt: TGTGCCATCAGTGACCCTGACAGGGGGCCCACTGAAGCTTTCTTT; cdr3_aa: CAISDPDRGPTEAFF
j_call: TRBJ2-3; d_call: .; v_call: TRBV7-9; clone_size: few; cdr3_nt: TGTGCCAGCAGCTGGGCGGACCGCACAGATACGCAGTATTTT; cdr3_aa: CASSWADRTDTQYF
j_call: TRBJ2-5; d_call: TRBD2; v_call: TRBV5-1; clone_size: .; cdr3_nt: TGCGCCAGCAGCATCGGGACTAGCGGGAGTGAGACCCAGTACTTC; cdr3_aa: CASSIGTSGSETQYF
j_call: TRBJ2-3; d_call: .; v_call: TRBV5-1; clone_size: .; cdr3_nt: TGCGCCAGCAGCTCGGGCAGCCCCTTTATCACAGATACGCAGTATTTT; cdr3_aa: CASSSGSPFITDTQYF
j_call: TRBJ2-1; d_call: .; v_call: TRBV20-1; clone_size: .; cdr3_nt: TGCAGTGCTACCCGGACGGTGTACAATGAGCAGTTCTTC; cdr3_aa: CSATRTVYNEQFF
j_call: TRBJ2-7; d_call: TRBD2; v_call: TRBV12-5; clone_size: .; cdr3_nt: TGTGCTAGTGGTTGGCCAACTAGCGGGAGGTCCTACGAGCAGTACTTC; cdr3_aa: CASGWPTSGRSYEQYF
j_call: TRBJ2-1; d_call: TRBD2; v_call: TRBV29-1; clone_size: .; cdr3_nt: TGCGGCGCCCTAACTGGACTAGCACGGCATGAGCAGTTCTTC; cdr3_aa: CGALTGLARHEQFF
j_call: TRBJ2-3; d_call: TRBD2; v_call: TRBV15; clone_size: .; cdr3_nt: TGTGCCACCAGCAGAAGCGGGAGTGGCACAGATACGCAGTATTTT; cdr3_aa: CATSRSGSGTDTQYF
j_call: TRBJ2-7; d_call: TRBD1; v_call: TRBV20-1; clone_size: .; cdr3_nt: TGCAGTGCTCCTGACAGGGTAGGGAACGAGCAGTACTTC; cdr3_aa: CSAPDRVGNEQYF
j_call: TRBJ2-7; d_call: .; v_call: TRBV10-3; clone_size: .; cdr3_nt: TGTGCCATCACGGGCGGAGGGGACTCCTACGAGCAGTACTTC; cdr3_aa: CAITGGGDSYEQYF
j_call: TRBJ2-1; d_call: .; v_call: TRBV7-3; clone_size: .; cdr3_nt: TGTGCCAGCAGCCCCGCGGGACTGTATGACAATGAGCAGTTCTTC; cdr3_aa: CASSPAGLYDNEQFF
j_call: TRBJ2-1; d_call: .; v_call: TRBV12-5; clone_size: .; cdr3_nt: TGTGCTAGTGGTTTGGTTGCAGGACCGAACAATGAGCAGTTCTTC; cdr3_aa: CASGLVAGPNNEQFF